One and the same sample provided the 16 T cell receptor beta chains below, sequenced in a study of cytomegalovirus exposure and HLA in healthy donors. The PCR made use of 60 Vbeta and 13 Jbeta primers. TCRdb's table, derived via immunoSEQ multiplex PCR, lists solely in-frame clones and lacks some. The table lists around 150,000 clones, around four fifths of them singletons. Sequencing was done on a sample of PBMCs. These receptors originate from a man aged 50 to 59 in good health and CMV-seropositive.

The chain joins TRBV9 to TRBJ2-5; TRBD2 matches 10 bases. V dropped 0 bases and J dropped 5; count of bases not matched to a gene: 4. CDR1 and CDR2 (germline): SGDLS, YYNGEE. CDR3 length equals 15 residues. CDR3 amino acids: CASSVASGGRETQYF. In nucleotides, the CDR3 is TGTGCCAGCAGCGTAGCTAGCGGGGGCAGGGAGACCCAGTACTTC. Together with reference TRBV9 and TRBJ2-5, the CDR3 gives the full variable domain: DSGVTQTPKHLITATGQRVTLRCSPRSGDLSVYWYQQSLDQGLQFLIQYYNGEERAKGNILERFSAQQFPDLHSELNLSSLELGDSALYFCASSVASGGRETQYFGPGTRLLVL.

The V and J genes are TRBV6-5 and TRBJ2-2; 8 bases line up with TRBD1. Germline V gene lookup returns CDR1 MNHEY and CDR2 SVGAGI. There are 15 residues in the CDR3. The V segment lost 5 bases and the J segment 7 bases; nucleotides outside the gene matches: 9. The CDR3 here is CASSPRTGRIGELFF. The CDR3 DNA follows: TGTGCCAGCAGTCCCCGGACAGGGAGGATCGGGGAGCTGTTTTTT.

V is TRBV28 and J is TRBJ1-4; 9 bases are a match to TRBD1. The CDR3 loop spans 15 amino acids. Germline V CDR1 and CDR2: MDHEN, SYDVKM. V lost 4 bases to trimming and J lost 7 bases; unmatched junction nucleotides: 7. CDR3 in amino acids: CASSSIDRGGEKLFF. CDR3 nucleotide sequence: TGTGCCAGCAGTTCAATAGACAGGGGGGGTGAAAAACTGTTTTTT.

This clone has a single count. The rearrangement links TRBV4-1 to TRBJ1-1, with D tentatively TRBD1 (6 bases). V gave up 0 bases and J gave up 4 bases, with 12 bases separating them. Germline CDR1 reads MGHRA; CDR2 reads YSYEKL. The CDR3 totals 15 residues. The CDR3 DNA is TGCGCCAGCAGCCAAGAGGGGGGGGCGAGCACTGAAGCTTTCTTT. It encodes CASSQEGGASTEAFF.

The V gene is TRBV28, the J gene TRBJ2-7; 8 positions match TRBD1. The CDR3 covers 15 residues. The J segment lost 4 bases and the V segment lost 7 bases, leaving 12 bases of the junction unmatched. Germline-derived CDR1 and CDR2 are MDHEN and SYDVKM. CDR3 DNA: TGTGCCAGCACCCTTCGGACAGGGATATCTTACGAGCAGTACTTC. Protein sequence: CASTLRTGISYEQYF.

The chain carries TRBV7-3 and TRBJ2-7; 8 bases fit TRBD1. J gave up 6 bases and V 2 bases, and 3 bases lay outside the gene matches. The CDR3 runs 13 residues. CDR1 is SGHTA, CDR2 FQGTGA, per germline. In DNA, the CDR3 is TGTGCCAGCAGCTTACAGGGGGCGAGCGAGCAGTACTTC. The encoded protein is CASSLQGASEQYF.

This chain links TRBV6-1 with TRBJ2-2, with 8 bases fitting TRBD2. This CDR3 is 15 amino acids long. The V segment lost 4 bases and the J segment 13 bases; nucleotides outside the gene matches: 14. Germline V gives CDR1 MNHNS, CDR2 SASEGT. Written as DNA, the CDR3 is TGTGCCAGCAGTGGAGAGGGGTTACGGGAGGGTGTGCTGTTTTTT. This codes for CASSGEGLREGVLFF.

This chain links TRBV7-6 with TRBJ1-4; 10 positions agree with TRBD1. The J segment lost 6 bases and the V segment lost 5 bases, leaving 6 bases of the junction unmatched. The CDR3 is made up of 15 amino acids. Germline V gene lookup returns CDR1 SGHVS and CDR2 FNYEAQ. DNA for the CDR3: TGTGCCAGCAGCGGACAGGGGGGGAGTTATGAAAAACTGTTTTTT. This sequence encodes CASSGQGGSYEKLFF.

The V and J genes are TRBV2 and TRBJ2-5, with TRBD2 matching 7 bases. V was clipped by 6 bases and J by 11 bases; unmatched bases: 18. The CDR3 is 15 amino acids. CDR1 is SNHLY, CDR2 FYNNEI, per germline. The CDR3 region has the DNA TGTGCCAGCAGAGCTTTCGGCGGGGCCGGGCGGGAGCAGTACTTC. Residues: CASRAFGGAGREQYF.

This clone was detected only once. The CDR3 DNA reads as TGCGCCAGCAGCTTGGTTAGGACATCCCCTCTCCAGGGCAAAAACATTCAGTACTTC. Its protein product is CASSLVRTSPLQGKNIQYF. The genes are TRBV5-1 and TRBJ2-4; D might be TRBD1 (5 bases). Germline assignment: CDR1 SGHRS and CDR2 YFSETQ. V was shortened by 0 bases and J by 3 bases, with 22 bases between the two germline ends. The CDR3 sequence is 19 residues long.

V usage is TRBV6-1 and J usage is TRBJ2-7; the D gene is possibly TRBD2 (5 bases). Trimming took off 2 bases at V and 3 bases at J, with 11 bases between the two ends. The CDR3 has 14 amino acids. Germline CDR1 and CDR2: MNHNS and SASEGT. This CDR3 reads CASSESLGSYEQYF. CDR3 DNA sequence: TGTGCCAGCAGTGAATCGTTAGGGAGCTACGAGCAGTACTTC.

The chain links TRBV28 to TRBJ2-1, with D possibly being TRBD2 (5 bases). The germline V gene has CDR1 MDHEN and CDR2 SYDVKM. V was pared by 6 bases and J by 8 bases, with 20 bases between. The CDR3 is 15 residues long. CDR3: CASRSTRAVMHEQFF. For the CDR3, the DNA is TGTGCCAGCAGGTCAACTAGGGCCGTCATGCATGAGCAGTTCTTC.

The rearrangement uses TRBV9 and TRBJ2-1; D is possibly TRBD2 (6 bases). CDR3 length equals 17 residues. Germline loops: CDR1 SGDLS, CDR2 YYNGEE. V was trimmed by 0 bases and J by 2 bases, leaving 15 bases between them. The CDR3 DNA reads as TGTGCCAGCAGCGTAGCGGGTGCGGGGAACACCTACAATGAGCAGTTCTTC. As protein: CASSVAGAGNTYNEQFF.

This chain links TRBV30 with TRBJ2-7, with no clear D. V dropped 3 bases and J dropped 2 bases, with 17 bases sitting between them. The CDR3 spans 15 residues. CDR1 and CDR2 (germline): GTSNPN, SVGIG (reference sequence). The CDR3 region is CAWRISPQETYEQYF. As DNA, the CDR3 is TGTGCCTGGAGGATATCCCCCCAGGAAACCTACGAGCAGTACTTC.

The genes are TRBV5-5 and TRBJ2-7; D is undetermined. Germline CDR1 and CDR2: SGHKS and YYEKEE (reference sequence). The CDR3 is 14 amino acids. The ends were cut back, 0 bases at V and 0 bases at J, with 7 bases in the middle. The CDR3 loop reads CASSLGHFSYEQYF. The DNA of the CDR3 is TGTGCCAGCAGCTTGGGACATTTCTCCTACGAGCAGTACTTC.

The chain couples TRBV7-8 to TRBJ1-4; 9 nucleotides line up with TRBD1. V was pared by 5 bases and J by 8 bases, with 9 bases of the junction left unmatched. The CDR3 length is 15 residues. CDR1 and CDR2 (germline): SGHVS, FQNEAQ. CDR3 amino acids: CASSVTDRGGEKLFF. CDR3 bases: TGTGCCAGCAGCGTTACGGACAGGGGAGGCGAAAAACTGTTTTTT.